This is a list of T cell receptor beta chains from one sample in a study of T cells in Graves' hyperthyroidism and ophthalmopathy. TCRdb processed the multiplex PCR reads anew with MiXCR; each CDR3 protein has one entry. The sample consists of some 510,000 distinct CDR3 sequences, under 25% of them appearing once. The sequencing sample was made of blood. Receptors were obtained from a man aged 18 to 35 with Graves' hyperthyroidism. Both conserved end residues are part of each CDR3. A D gene is named only where the DNA matches it firmly. Clone size is stated in some rows and not others, as once, few, many or a class when expanded.

J: TRBJ1-5; size: many; D: -; V: TRBV12-3/TRBV12-4; CDR3: CASSSSTANQPQHF; DNA: TGTGCCAGCAGTTCTTCAACTGCGAATCAGCCCCAGCATTTT
J: TRBJ1-1; size: many; D: -; V: TRBV28; CDR3: CASSLFRERAEAFF; DNA: TGTGCCAGCAGTTTATTCCGGGAAAGGGCTGAAGCTTTCTTT
J: TRBJ2-6; size: -; D: -; V: TRBV6-5; CDR3: CASSTQGGTGANVLTF; DNA: TGTGCCAGCAGTACTCAGGGGGGGACTGGGGCCAACGTCCTGACTTTC
J: TRBJ1-1; size: many; D: -; V: TRBV6-5; CDR3: CASSYSTSGGSYTEAFF; DNA: TGTGCCAGCAGTTACTCGACGAGTGGGGGGAGTTACACTGAAGCTTTCTTT
J: TRBJ2-7; size: many; D: -; V: TRBV12-3/TRBV12-4; CDR3: CASSFGPYEQYF; DNA: TGTGCCAGCAGTTTCGGCCCGTACGAGCAGTACTTC
J: TRBJ1-3; size: many; D: TRBD1; V: TRBV12-3/TRBV12-4; CDR3: CAARRTGGGNTIYF; DNA: TGTGCCGCTCGTCGGACAGGCGGTGGAAACACCATATATTTT
J: TRBJ2-7; size: -; D: -; V: TRBV6-5; CDR3: CASSYGPGTAGVYEQYF; DNA: TGTGCCAGCAGTTACGGACCCGGGACAGCGGGGGTCTACGAGCAGTACTTC
J: TRBJ2-7; size: -; D: -; V: TRBV9; CDR3: CASSVDGAKGYEQYF; DNA: TGTGCCAGCAGCGTAGATGGGGCTAAGGGCTACGAGCAGTACTTC
J: TRBJ1-1; size: many; D: -; V: TRBV9; CDR3: CASSDLLGENTEAFF; DNA: TGTGCCAGCAGCGACCTCCTAGGCGAGAACACTGAAGCTTTCTTT
J: TRBJ2-2; size: -; D: TRBD1; V: TRBV24-1; CDR3: CATMGQDTGELFF; DNA: TGTGCCACCATGGGACAGGACACCGGGGAGCTGTTTTTT
J: TRBJ1-1; size: many; D: -; V: TRBV6-1; CDR3: CASSPLIEMNTEAFF; DNA: TGTGCCAGCAGCCCCTTGATAGAAATGAACACTGAAGCTTTCTTT
J: TRBJ2-5; size: many; D: -; V: TRBV28; CDR3: CASSFRGPGTQYF; DNA: TGTGCCAGCAGTTTTCGGGGACCCGGGACCCAGTACTTC
J: TRBJ1-2; size: many; D: TRBD1; V: TRBV27; CDR3: CASRSRTGGGYTF; DNA: TGTGCCAGCAGGTCCAGGACAGGAGGCGGCTACACCTTC
J: TRBJ2-5; size: few; D: -; V: TRBV12-3/TRBV12-4; CDR3: CASTEQGPETQYF; DNA: TGTGCCAGCACCGAACAGGGTCCGGAGACCCAGTACTTC
J: TRBJ1-2; size: few; D: -; V: TRBV5-1; CDR3: CASSGGQGYTF; DNA: TGCGCCAGCAGCGGCGGCCAGGGCTACACCTTC
J: TRBJ2-5; size: many; D: -; V: TRBV9; CDR3: CASSPRGAGGAQETQYF; DNA: TGTGCCAGCAGCCCCCGAGGAGCGGGCGGGGCTCAAGAGACCCAGTACTTC
J: TRBJ2-2; size: many; D: -; V: TRBV6-1; CDR3: CASSLEVTGSGELFF; DNA: TGTGCCAGCAGCCTTGAAGTTACGGGATCCGGGGAGCTGTTTTTT
J: TRBJ2-5; size: few; D: -; V: TRBV10-3; CDR3: CAISESRGPSYF; DNA: TGTGCCATCAGTGAGTCTCGTGGCCCTTCGTACTTC
J: TRBJ2-7; size: -; D: TRBD2; V: TRBV7-2; CDR3: CASSSKTATSDEQYF; DNA: TGTGCCAGCAGCTCAAAGACGGCGACTAGCGACGAGCAGTACTTC
J: TRBJ2-6; size: many; D: TRBD1; V: TRBV6-1; CDR3: CASSEDQGAGANVLTF; DNA: TGTGCCAGCAGTGAAGATCAGGGGGCTGGGGCCAACGTCCTGACTTTC
J: TRBJ1-3; size: -; D: -; V: TRBV30; CDR3: CAWSGENTIYF; DNA: TGTGCCTGGAGTGGGGAAAACACCATATATTTT
J: TRBJ1-2; size: many; D: TRBD1; V: TRBV28; CDR3: CASRTLWTGPNYGYTF; DNA: TGTGCCAGCAGAACATTATGGACAGGGCCGAACTATGGCTACACCTTC
J: TRBJ2-7; size: -; D: TRBD2; V: TRBV4-3; CDR3: CASSQDTTSVSYEQYF; DNA: TGCGCCAGCAGCCAAGATACGACTAGCGTCTCCTACGAGCAGTACTTC
J: TRBJ2-5; size: many; D: TRBD2; V: TRBV20-1; CDR3: CSATLAGGGETQYF; DNA: TGCAGTGCTACATTAGCGGGGGGGGGAGAGACCCAGTACTTC
J: TRBJ2-7; size: few; D: -; V: TRBV5-6; CDR3: CASSSAGEEQYF; DNA: TGTGCCAGCAGCTCTGCCGGGGAAGAGCAGTACTTC
J: TRBJ2-2; size: -; D: -; V: TRBV4-1; CDR3: CASSHLTGGELFF; DNA: TGCGCCAGCAGCCATCTTACTGGCGGGGAGCTGTTTTTT
J: TRBJ1-1; size: -; D: -; V: TRBV2; CDR3: CASSVQGIGTEAFF; DNA: TGTGCCAGCAGTGTTCAGGGAATAGGCACTGAAGCTTTCTTT
J: TRBJ2-7; size: many; D: -; V: TRBV28; CDR3: CASSLSYTPDEQYF; DNA: TGTGCCAGCAGTTTATCCTATACTCCCGACGAGCAGTACTTC
J: TRBJ1-1; size: -; D: -; V: TRBV12-3/TRBV12-4; CDR3: CASKMASGGAFF; DNA: TGTGCCAGCAAAATGGCGTCCGGTGGCGCTTTCTTT
J: TRBJ1-1; size: -; D: -; V: TRBV20-1; CDR3: CSATDGLMAFF; DNA: TGCAGTGCCACGGACGGCCTTATGGCTTTCTTT
J: TRBJ2-2; size: many; D: TRBD2; V: TRBV28; CDR3: CASRKRGGAGELFF; DNA: TGTGCCAGCAGGAAGCGGGGGGGCGCCGGGGAGCTGTTTTTT
J: TRBJ2-7; size: -; D: -; V: TRBV6-1; CDR3: CASAPQGSSYEQYF; DNA: TGTGCCAGCGCACCGCAGGGAAGCTCCTACGAGCAGTACTTC
J: TRBJ1-5; size: -; D: -; V: TRBV6-2/TRBV6-3; CDR3: CASSEEIQQPQHF; DNA: TGTGCCAGCAGCGAGGAGATACAGCAGCCCCAGCATTTT
J: TRBJ1-1; size: many; D: -; V: TRBV27; CDR3: CASRSRDTYEAFF; DNA: TGTGCCAGCAGAAGCCGGGACACTTATGAAGCTTTCTTT
J: TRBJ2-7; size: -; D: TRBD1; V: TRBV4-2; CDR3: CASRSGTGRLSSYEQYF; DNA: TGTGCCAGCAGGTCCGGGACAGGGCGCCTGAGCTCCTACGAGCAGTACTTC